Below are 21 T cell receptor beta chains sequenced from a single sample in a study of early stage breast cancer tumors. The data were produced by immunoSEQ multiplex PCR, yet TCRdb's version contains in-frame clones alone and is incomplete. The data contain some 30,000 clones, approximately 84% of them seen just once; the ten biggest clones take up about a tenth. Specimen: blood. The receptors come from a person between 50 and 60 years old with breast cancer.

The chain couples TRBV5-1 to TRBJ1-1; tentatively, D is TRBD1 (5 bases). This CDR3 region has 15 residues. The V and J ends lost 4 bases and 2 bases respectively, with 15 bases between them. Germline V CDR1 and CDR2: SGHRS, YFSETQ. The CDR3 sequence: CASSNPPGLNTEAFF. CDR3 DNA: TGCGCCAGCAGCAACCCGCCGGGGCTCAACACTGAAGCTTTCTTT.

The chain recombines TRBV18 with TRBJ2-5; no firm D call. Germline V gene data show CDR1 as KGHSH and CDR2 as LQKENI. The CDR3 is made up of 13 amino acids. With 4 bases removed from V and 3 bases from J, the gap between germline ends came to 9 bases. CDR3 residues: CASSRSAEETQYF. CDR3 coding DNA: TGTGCCAGCTCACGGTCGGCTGAAGAGACCCAGTACTTC.

This rearrangement joins TRBV5-5 to TRBJ2-5; TRBD1 agrees at 10 bases. The CDR3 totals 17 residues. With V trimmed by 4 bases and J by 0 bases, 9 bases remained unmatched. Germline V gene data show CDR1 as SGHKS and CDR2 as YYEKEE (reference sequence). The chain's CDR3 is CASSRIGTGAYQETQYF. CDR3 coding DNA: TGTGCCAGCAGCCGAATAGGGACAGGGGCTTACCAAGAGACCCAGTACTTC. Combining the CDR3 with reference TRBV5-5 and TRBJ2-5 gives the whole variable domain DAGVTQSPTHLIKTRGQQVTLRCSPISGHKSVSWYQQVLGQGPQFIFQYYEKEERGRGNFPDRFSARQFPNYSSELNVNALLLGDSALYLCASSRIGTGAYQETQYFGPGTRLLVL.

The rearrangement uses TRBV7-9 and TRBJ2-2; perhaps D is TRBD1 or TRBD2 (6 bases each). The length of the CDR3 is 15 residues. Looked up from germline, CDR1 is SEHNR and CDR2 is FQNEAQ (reference sequence). V lost 6 bases and J lost 6, with 17 bases in between. The CDR3 spells CASSSGAGMSGELFF. DNA of the CDR3: TGTGCCAGCAGTTCGGGGGCAGGGATGTCCGGGGAGCTGTTTTTT.

This chain links TRBV9 with TRBJ1-2, with 8 bases aligning to TRBD1. The CDR3 covers 14 residues. Germline assignment: CDR1 SGDLS and CDR2 YYNGEE. Trimming took 4 bases from V and 4 from J; bases not matched to a gene: 6. This chain's CDR3 is CASSPGQGGYGYTF. Written as DNA, the CDR3 is TGTGCCAGCAGCCCAGGACAGGGTGGCTATGGCTACACCTTC.

In DNA, the CDR3 is TGTGCCAGCTCACCGTCCAAGCGGGAGGGGACAGATACGCAGTATTTT. It translates to CASSPSKREGTDTQYF. This chain joins TRBV18 and TRBJ2-3; the match to TRBD2 covers 10 bases. CDR1 is KGHSH, CDR2 LQKENI, per germline. This CDR3 region has 16 residues. V shed 3 bases, J shed 3 bases, and the junction held 6 bases outside the gene matches.

This clone was counted a single time. The gene calls are TRBV10-3 and TRBJ2-1, with D perhaps TRBD1 (5 bases). Germline CDR1 reads ENHRY; CDR2 reads SYGVKD. V was cut by 2 bases and J by 4 bases, with 15 bases left in between. This CDR3 has 16 amino acids. Here the CDR3 DNA reads TGTGCCATCAGTGAGGAAGGGCAGGGATTATACAATGAGCAGTTCTTC. Amino acids: CAISEEGQGLYNEQFF.

The J gene is TRBJ2-5, the V gene TRBV7-6; D may be TRBD2 (6 bases). Trimming stripped 5 bases from V and 5 bases from J, with 18 bases between. The CDR3 runs 15 residues. Germline V gives CDR1 SGHVS, CDR2 FNYEAQ. The DNA of the CDR3 is TGTGCCAGCAGCCCCCTGGCGGGATCTCGGGAGACCCAGTACTTC. Translating gives CASSPLAGSRETQYF. Using reference TRBV7-6 and TRBJ2-5 for the parts outside the CDR3, the full variable domain is GAGVSQSPRYKVTKRGQDVALRCDPISGHVSLYWYRQALGQGPEFLTYFNYEAQQDKSGLPNDRFSAERPEGSISTLTIQRTEQRDSAMYRCASSPLAGSRETQYFGPGTRLLVL.

The rearrangement uses TRBV4-1 and TRBJ1-2; 9 positions match TRBD1. The V gene end was trimmed by 0 bases and the J gene end by 8 bases; junction bases not matched to a gene: 7. CDR1 is MGHRA, CDR2 YSYEKL, per germline. The CDR3 contains 15 residues. The CDR3 protein is CASSQEGTGRGGYTF. The CDR3 nucleotides read TGCGCCAGCAGCCAAGAGGGGACAGGGAGAGGAGGCTACACCTTC.

This rearrangement joins TRBV28 to TRBJ2-3; 9 bases are a match to TRBD1. Trimming removed 7 bases from V and 2 bases from J; junction bases left unmatched: 4. The CDR3 is 14 residues long. The germline gives CDR1 MDHEN, CDR2 SYDVKM. The CDR3 bases are TGTGCCAGCACCGGGACAGGGCCCACAGATACGCAGTATTTT. Translated: CASTGTGPTDTQYF.

CDR3 sequence: CASSLGFWLHYRGTQYF. DNA of the CDR3: TGTGCCAGCAGCTTAGGATTTTGGCTACATTACCGGGGTACGCAGTATTTT. This chain connects TRBV11-3 to TRBJ2-3, with D possibly TRBD2 on 5 matching bases. The CDR3 loop spans 17 amino acids. CDR1 is SGHNT, CDR2 YENEEA, per germline. Deletions cut 1 base from V and 8 bases from J, with 22 bases between.

The chain carries TRBV7-9 and TRBJ1-1, with a possible D match to TRBD1 (6 bases). Germline V lookup: CDR1 SEHNR, CDR2 FQNEAQ (reference sequence). V was cut by 3 bases and J by 6 bases, with 26 bases left in between. CDR3 length equals 18 residues. This CDR3 reads CASSFWRPGAGVMAEAFF. Here the CDR3 DNA reads TGTGCCAGCAGCTTTTGGAGGCCGGGGGCAGGGGTCATGGCTGAAGCTTTCTTT.

The chain links TRBV6-4 to TRBJ1-6; D is uncertain. V was pared by 3 bases and J by 7 bases, with 10 bases between. The CDR3 extends over 14 amino acids. Germline CDR1 is MRHNA and CDR2 is SNTAGT. The CDR3 nucleotides are TGTGCCAGCAGTGAATCCAGTAGGAATTCACCCCTCCACTTT. It codes for CASSESSRNSPLHF.

V usage is TRBV6-5 and J usage is TRBJ1-2; maybe TRBD1 (6 bases). Germline V gene data show CDR1 as MNHEY and CDR2 as SVGAGI. This CDR3 contains 14 residues. Trimming cost V 5 bases and J 6 bases, with 16 bases left between them. DNA for the CDR3: TGTGCCAGCAGTGAGGGCCCCGGGGGCAATGGCTACACCTTC. Translated: CASSEGPGGNGYTF.

The chain recombines TRBV25-1 with TRBJ2-7; 7 bases are a match to TRBD1. CDR3 length: 14 amino acids. With V trimmed by 1 base and J by 0 bases, 0 bases remained unmatched. Germline V gives CDR1 MGHDK, CDR2 SYGVNS. The CDR3 nucleotides read TGTGCCAGCAGTGAATGGGACAGCTCCTACGAGCAGTACTTC. As protein: CASSEWDSSYEQYF.

V is TRBV18 and J is TRBJ2-3, with 11 bases aligning to TRBD2. The germline CDR1 and CDR2 sequences are KGHSH and LQKENI. CDR3 length: 17 amino acids. J was trimmed by 3 bases and V by 6 bases; bases with no gene match: 11. CDR3 DNA sequence: TGTGCCAGCTCGATTAAGGGGGCTAGCGGGAGGACAGATACGCAGTATTTT. Its translation: CASSIKGASGRTDTQYF.

The chain couples TRBV15 to TRBJ2-3, with 9 bases fitting TRBD2. This CDR3 has 18 residues. With V trimmed by 0 bases and J by 1 base, 8 bases remained unmatched. Germline-derived CDR1 and CDR2 are LNHNV and YYDKDF (reference sequence). CDR3 nucleotide sequence: TGTGCCACCAGCAGAGATTACGGCGGGGGGGCTGGCACAGATACGCAGTATTTT. Amino acid sequence: CATSRDYGGGAGTDTQYF. Drawing the rest from reference TRBV15 and TRBJ2-3, the complete variable domain is DAMVIQNPRYQVTQFGKPVTLSCSQTLNHNVMYWYQQKSSQAPKLLFHYYDKDFNNEADTPDNFQSRRPNTSFCFLDIRSPGLGDTAMYLCATSRDYGGGAGTDTQYFGPGTRLTVL.

This clone was seen a single time. This chain connects TRBV6-1 to TRBJ2-2, with 8 bases that match TRBD1. Germline V CDR1 and CDR2: MNHNS, SASEGT. Trimming at V came to 2 bases and at J to 5 bases, leaving 4 bases not matched to a gene. This CDR3 is built from 15 residues. This CDR3 is CASSEQGASTGELFF. The CDR3 DNA reads as TGTGCCAGCAGTGAACAGGGGGCTTCAACCGGGGAGCTGTTTTTT.

This chain connects TRBV9 to TRBJ2-1; D gene unclear. The germline CDR1 and CDR2 sequences are SGDLS and YYNGEE. The V end lost 4 bases, the J end lost 8 bases, and 7 bases lay between the germline ends. This CDR3 has 11 amino acids. Here the CDR3 reads CASSPDDEQFF. As DNA, the CDR3 is TGTGCCAGCAGCCCAGACGATGAGCAGTTCTTC. Full variable domain (outside the CDR3, taken from reference TRBV9 and TRBJ2-1): DSGVTQTPKHLITATGQRVTLRCSPRSGDLSVYWYQQSLDQGLQFLIQYYNGEERAKGNILERFSAQQFPDLHSELNLSSLELGDSALYFCASSPDDEQFFGPGTRLTVL.

CDR3 DNA sequence: TGTGCCAGTAGAACCCGAACCGACAGTTTTAGCACAGATACGCAGTATTTT. It specifies CASRTRTDSFSTDTQYF. V and J are TRBV19 and TRBJ2-3; D perhaps matches TRBD1 (5 bases). This CDR3 region has 17 residues. Germline CDR1 is LNHDA and CDR2 is SQIVND (reference sequence). V lost 6 bases to trimming and J lost 0 bases, with 19 bases between them.

The chain has TRBV27 and TRBJ2-7; 11 bases are a match to TRBD1. The CDR3 runs to 14 residues. V lost 6 bases, J lost 5 bases, and 6 bases stayed unmatched. Germline V CDR1 and CDR2: MNHEY, SMNVEV (reference sequence). The CDR3 sequence: CASSQGTGGDEQYF. The CDR3 bases are TGTGCCAGCAGCCAGGGGACAGGGGGTGACGAGCAGTACTTC.